The T cell receptor (beta chain) under discussion was sequenced for a study of CD8 T cells in Susac syndrome. Per the germline V gene, CDR1 is LNHDA and CDR2 is SQIVND (reference sequence). V lost 8 bases, J lost 4 bases, and 17 bases lay in between. The CDR3 is made up of 14 amino acids. A quantity of roughly 0.5 to 1 ug RNA underwent reverse transcription using random hexamers. An immunoSEQ multiplex PCR amplified TCR beta CDR3 over 54 Vbeta and 13 Jbeta. Each CDR3 protein is one row after TCRdb ran MiXCR on the immunoSEQ multiplex PCR reads. The data hold roughly 200,000 distinct CDR3 sequences, with nearly 97% observed a single time.

What was sequenced was CD4+ T cells from PBMCs. The rearrangement links TRBV19 to TRBJ1-1; a possible D gene is TRBD1 (5 bases). The sequence was collected from a human donor with multiple sclerosis. The CDR3 region is CASSPGQGGTEAFF. The CDR3 nucleotides read TGTGCCAGTTCTCCGGGGCAGGGCGGCACTGAAGCTTTCTTT.